This T cell receptor beta chain came from a study of T cells in Graves' hyperthyroidism and ophthalmopathy. About the research overall: Peripheral blood specimens were obtained at initial diagnosis, prior to any treatment. Broader study findings: Blood also showed most of the thyroid clonotypes that were expanded above 0.001.

Trimming left V 3 bases short and J 5 bases short, with 10 bases between. There are 13 residues in the CDR3. This clonotype occurred many times. Antigen unknown. Diagnostic decisions used clinical symptoms, serum thyroxine and TRAb, thyroid ultrasound and orbital computed tomography. PBMCs were sourced from about 10 ml fresh peripheral blood. Using RNA transcripts as the source, TCR beta CDR3 regions were amplified. The primer set for the first-round RT-PCR of the TCR CDR3 was HTBI. TCRdb re-analysed the multiplex PCR reads in MiXCR, keeping a single row per CDR3 protein. The sample carries more than 300,000 distinct CDR3 sequences, about a sixth recorded once.

This receptor was taken from a woman aged 25 to 39 with Graves' hyperthyroidism that later progressed to Graves' ophthalmopathy. The genes are TRBV12-3 or TRBV12-4 and TRBJ2-5, with a possible D match to TRBD2 (5 bases). Sequenced input: blood. The CDR3 DNA follows: TGTGCCAGCAGTTTTTCTGAGCGGGAGACCCAGTACTTC. It codes for CASSFSERETQYF.